The 25 T cell receptor beta chains below come from one sample, sequenced in a study of cytomegalovirus exposure and HLA in healthy donors (dated 2017 in TCRdb). Library prep was done by the immunoSEQ multiplex PCR assay. For the multiplex PCR, a mixture combining 60 forward primers for TCR Vbeta segments and 13 reverse primers for TCR Jbeta segments was used. Sourced from immuneACCESS, this table was stored by TCRdb with only in-frame sequences that have V and J called. A share of the clones is absent; for the studies checked, an unresolved V gene accounts for under half, and the remainder has no known explanation. This specimen's table enumerates 200,000 to 250,000 clones. The biggest ten clones account for about 1% of the sample. What was sequenced was PBMCs. The receptors derive from a girl aged 2 to 9 in good health and CMV-seropositive.

The V and J genes are TRBV7-9 and TRBJ2-7; 8 bases agree with TRBD1. This CDR3 has 15 residues. Germline lookup yields CDR1 SEHNR and CDR2 FQNEAQ (reference sequence). V lost 7 bases, J lost 2 bases, and 10 bases stayed unmatched. This chain's CDR3 is CASTKTGTGPYEQYF. The CDR3 nucleotides read TGTGCCAGCACCAAAACCGGGACAGGACCCTACGAGCAGTACTTC.

CDR3 residues: CASSLTTTLDTQYF. The CDR3 nucleotides are TGCGCCAGCAGCCTGACGACTACTTTAGATACGCAGTATTTT. The chain uses TRBV5-1 and TRBJ2-3; D may be TRBD2 (5 bases). Trimming stripped 4 bases from V and 5 bases from J, with 14 bases between. Germline-derived CDR1 and CDR2 are SGHRS and YFSETQ. There are 14 residues in the CDR3.

The J gene is TRBJ2-7, the V gene TRBV11-2; D perhaps matches TRBD1 (5 bases). Germline CDR1 SGHAT, CDR2 FQNNGV. V was trimmed by 0 bases and J by 4 bases, leaving 19 bases between them. The CDR3 is made up of 17 amino acids. CDR3 sequence (DNA): TGTGCCAGCAGCTTAGACCGCCCGTTGGGCAGGGAATACGAGCAGTACTTC. It codes for CASSLDRPLGREYEQYF. The full variable domain, rest sourced from reference TRBV11-2 and TRBJ2-7, is EAGVAQSPRYKIIEKRQSVAFWCNPISGHATLYWYQQILGQGPKLLIQFQNNGVVDDSQLPKDRFSAERLKGVDSTLKIQPAKLEDSAVYLCASSLDRPLGREYEQYFGPGTRLTVT.

The chain has TRBV27 and TRBJ2-5, with D tentatively TRBD2 (6 bases). CDR1 and CDR2 (germline): MNHEY, SMNVEV (reference sequence). Trimming removed 5 bases from V and 6 bases from J, with 16 bases in between. The CDR3 has 14 amino acids. The CDR3 loop is CASSTTREQKTQYF. In DNA form, the CDR3 reads TGTGCCAGCAGTACCACTCGGGAGCAAAAGACCCAGTACTTC.

The chain recombines TRBV6-4 with TRBJ1-5; D is ambiguous. This CDR3 spans 13 amino acids. Deletions cut 7 bases from V and 3 bases from J, with 10 bases between. Per germline, CDR1 MRHNA and CDR2 SNTAGT. Here the CDR3 reads CASNQENNQPQHF. The CDR3 bases are TGTGCCAGCAATCAAGAGAACAATCAGCCCCAGCATTTT.

The genes are TRBV27 and TRBJ2-2; maybe TRBD1 (5 bases). The length of the CDR3 is 15 residues. Trimming left V 2 bases short and J 4 bases short, with 11 bases between. In germline, CDR1 is MNHEY, CDR2 SMNVEV (reference sequence). The CDR3 loop reads CASSLGQGFTGELFF. CDR3 DNA: TGTGCCAGCAGTTTAGGGCAGGGATTCACCGGGGAGCTGTTTTTT.

This chain joins TRBV28 and TRBJ2-7; TRBD1 is a possible D gene (6 bases). The CDR3 runs 16 residues. Looked up from germline, CDR1 is MDHEN and CDR2 is SYDVKM. Trimming shortened V by 6 bases and J by 1 base, and 19 bases separated the two germline ends. The CDR3, as DNA: TGTGCCAGCAGGACAATAATCGGGACACCTTCCTACGAGCAGTACTTC. Translating gives CASRTIIGTPSYEQYF.

The chain employs TRBV5-4 and TRBJ2-1; D not resolved. With 5 bases removed from V and 5 bases from J, the gap between germline ends came to 5 bases. Germline CDR1 reads SGHNT; CDR2 reads YYREEE (reference sequence). The CDR3 is 11 amino acids. This chain's CDR3 is CASSRDNEQFF. The CDR3 nucleotides are TGTGCCAGCAGTCGAGACAATGAGCAGTTCTTC.

The chain is built from TRBV11-2 and TRBJ1-6, with 9 positions matching TRBD1. The CDR3 length is 19 residues. The V segment lost 5 bases and the J segment 8 bases; nucleotides outside the gene matches: 19. Per the germline V gene, CDR1 is SGHAT and CDR2 is FQNNGV. The CDR3, as DNA: TGTGCCAGCAGCCACCCCGGCGCGACAGGGGGTGATTTTGATTCACCCCTCCACTTT. This codes for CASSHPGATGGDFDSPLHF.

The chain recombines TRBV9 with TRBJ2-3; TRBD2 aligns across 8 bases. V lost 4 bases, J lost 2 bases, and 6 bases stayed unmatched. CDR1 is SGDLS, CDR2 YYNGEE, per germline. The CDR3 is 15 residues long. CDR3 amino acids: CASSFTSGFTDTQYF. The DNA for the CDR3 is TGTGCCAGCAGCTTTACTAGCGGCTTCACAGATACGCAGTATTTT.

J is TRBJ2-3 and V is TRBV28, with TRBD2 as a possible D gene (5 bases). The CDR3 runs 19 residues. Trimming left V 0 bases short and J 2 bases short, with 21 bases between. Germline loops: CDR1 MDHEN, CDR2 SYDVKM. The CDR3 is CASSLWGLLEGKNTDTQYF. CDR3 DNA: TGTGCCAGCAGTTTATGGGGGTTACTAGAAGGGAAAAACACAGATACGCAGTATTTT.

The genes are TRBV15 and TRBJ2-2; 12 bases fit TRBD2. The trim removed 0 bases at V and 4 bases at J, leaving 12 bases unmatched. This CDR3 spans 20 amino acids. CDR1 LNHNV and CDR2 YYDKDF come from the germline V gene (reference sequence). CDR3: CATSRDLGASGRAGTGELFF. The CDR3 DNA reads as TGTGCCACCAGCAGAGATCTTGGAGCTAGCGGGAGGGCGGGCACCGGGGAGCTGTTTTTT.

The chain links TRBV7-9 to TRBJ2-2; the D is unclear. The V gene's germline CDR1 is SEHNR and CDR2 FQNEAQ (reference sequence). The V end lost 2 bases, the J end lost 5 bases, and 3 bases lay between the germline ends. This CDR3 spans 12 amino acids. CDR3 sequence reads: CASSLQTGELFF. CDR3 bases: TGTGCCAGCAGCTTACAGACCGGGGAGCTGTTTTTT. The full variable domain, in which reference TRBV7-9 and TRBJ2-2 provide the parts outside the CDR3, is DTGVSQNPRHKITKRGQNVTFRCDPISEHNRLYWYRQTLGQGPEFLTYFQNEAQLEKSRLLSDRFSAERPKGSFSTLEIQRTEQGDSAMYLCASSLQTGELFFGEGSRLTVL.

The chain has TRBV5-4 and TRBJ1-1, with 9 bases that match TRBD1. The ends lost 3 bases at V and 3 bases at J; junction bases unmatched: 3. Germline CDR1 reads SGHNT; CDR2 reads YYREEE (reference sequence). The CDR3 length is 14 residues. The DNA of the CDR3 is TGTGCCAGCAGCTGGACAGGGGATTACACTGAAGCTTTCTTT. Amino acid sequence: CASSWTGDYTEAFF.

J is TRBJ2-7 and V is TRBV7-8; 12 bases line up with TRBD2. The CDR3 runs to 16 residues. Germline lookup yields CDR1 SGHVS and CDR2 FQNEAQ. V dropped 3 bases and J dropped 2; count of bases not matched to a gene: 5. The CDR3 loop is CASSLGASGRAYEQYF. DNA of the CDR3: TGTGCCAGCAGCTTGGGGGCTAGCGGGAGGGCCTACGAGCAGTACTTC. The full variable domain, with the rest looked up from reference TRBV7-8 and TRBJ2-7, is GAGVSQSPRYKVAKRGQDVALRCDPISGHVSLFWYQQALGQGPEFLTYFQNEAQLDKSGLPSDRFFAERPEGSVSTLKIQRTQQEDSAVYLCASSLGASGRAYEQYFGPGTRLTVT.

V is TRBV27 and J is TRBJ2-7, with TRBD2 matching 11 bases. The CDR3 totals 15 residues. Germline trimming cut 2 bases from V and 3 bases from J; bases unmatched to any gene: 3. The germline V gene encodes CDR1 MNHEY and CDR2 SMNVEV (reference sequence). Written as DNA, the CDR3 is TGTGCCAGCAGTTTAACCACTAGCGGGAGCTACGAGCAGTACTTC. Protein product: CASSLTTSGSYEQYF.

The genes are TRBV6-1 and TRBJ2-2, with 10 positions matching TRBD1. Germline values: CDR1 MNHNS, CDR2 SASEGT. The CDR3 extends over 16 amino acids. The junction had 5 bases not matched to a gene; V was cut back by 7 bases and J by 0 bases. The CDR3 here is CASTETGGANTGELFF. The CDR3 nucleotides read TGTGCCAGCACTGAGACAGGGGGCGCGAACACCGGGGAGCTGTTTTTT.

V gene TRBV27 combines with J gene TRBJ1-2; possibly TRBD1 for D (5 bases). The CDR3 totals 15 residues. V was clipped by 4 bases and J by 4 bases, with 16 bases between them. Germline CDR1 MNHEY, CDR2 SMNVEV (reference sequence). The CDR3 loop reads CASSSDPGLGYGYTF. The CDR3 bases are TGTGCCAGCAGTTCGGATCCGGGACTGGGCTATGGCTACACCTTC.

The V and J genes are TRBV6-5 and TRBJ1-4; a possible D gene is TRBD1 (5 bases). CDR1 and CDR2 (germline): MNHEY, SVGAGI. This CDR3 has 13 residues. Trimming pared 6 bases from V and 7 bases from J, leaving 12 bases between. The CDR3 region is CASRNTGGEKLFF. CDR3 DNA sequence: TGTGCCAGCAGAAACACCGGGGGTGAAAAACTGTTTTTT.

This rearrangement joins TRBV13 to TRBJ2-7, with 13 positions matching TRBD2. V dropped 0 bases and J dropped 7; count of bases not matched to a gene: 18. Germline assignment: CDR1 PRHDT and CDR2 FYEKMQ (reference sequence). The CDR3 contains 20 residues. CDR3 DNA sequence: TGTGCCAGCAGCTTAGGTGCCCCGAAAACACCGGGACTAGCGGGAATTGAGCAGTACTTC. This encodes CASSLGAPKTPGLAGIEQYF.

The chain carries TRBV30 and TRBJ2-5, with a possible D match to TRBD1 (5 bases). This CDR3 is built from 13 residues. Trimming pared 6 bases from V and 5 bases from J, leaving 16 bases between. CDR1 and CDR2 from the germline V gene are GTSNPN and SVGIG (reference sequence). CDR3 amino acids: CACPWQGRETQYF. DNA of the CDR3: TGTGCCTGCCCCTGGCAGGGCCGGGAGACCCAGTACTTC.

CDR3 sequence: CASSLEAGGGTDTQYF. The CDR3 coding sequence is TGTGCCAGCAGCTTAGAAGCGGGAGGGGGCACAGATACGCAGTATTTT. The V gene is TRBV9, the J gene TRBJ2-3; 10 bases are a match to TRBD2. V lost 4 bases, J lost 1 base, and 6 bases stayed unmatched. The CDR3 contains 16 residues. Germline-derived CDR1 and CDR2 are SGDLS and YYNGEE. The entire variable domain, with the rest obtained from reference TRBV9 and TRBJ2-3, is as follows: DSGVTQTPKHLITATGQRVTLRCSPRSGDLSVYWYQQSLDQGLQFLIQYYNGEERAKGNILERFSAQQFPDLHSELNLSSLELGDSALYFCASSLEAGGGTDTQYFGPGTRLTVL.

V usage is TRBV7-8 and J usage is TRBJ1-1; 7 positions match TRBD1. The CDR3 has 16 residues. The ends lost 5 bases at V and 1 base at J; junction bases unmatched: 10. Germline CDR1 reads SGHVS; CDR2 reads FQNEAQ. The CDR3 DNA reads TGTGCCAGCAGCCCACCCGGGACAGCAGCGAACACTGAAGCTTTCTTT. Its translation: CASSPPGTAANTEAFF. Complete variable domain (other parts from reference TRBV7-8 and TRBJ1-1): GAGVSQSPRYKVAKRGQDVALRCDPISGHVSLFWYQQALGQGPEFLTYFQNEAQLDKSGLPSDRFFAERPEGSVSTLKIQRTQQEDSAVYLCASSPPGTAANTEAFFGQGTRLTVV.

The chain uses TRBV9 and TRBJ2-2, with 9 bases matching TRBD2. The CDR3 length is 17 residues. J lost 4 bases, V lost 0 bases, and 7 bases had no gene match. Looked up from germline, CDR1 is SGDLS and CDR2 is YYNGEE. CDR3: CASSVGWAGGSTGELFF. The CDR3 DNA sequence: TGTGCCAGCAGCGTAGGTTGGGCGGGAGGGAGCACCGGGGAGCTGTTTTTT.

J is TRBJ2-7 and V is TRBV6-6, with 10 bases aligning to TRBD2. V shed 6 bases, J shed 4 bases, and the junction held 6 bases outside the gene matches. There are 14 residues in the CDR3. Germline V lookup: CDR1 MNHNY, CDR2 SVGAGI (reference sequence). The CDR3 DNA follows: TGTGCCAGCAGGGCTAGCGGGAGCGCGTACGAGCAGTACTTC. It is translated as CASRASGSAYEQYF.